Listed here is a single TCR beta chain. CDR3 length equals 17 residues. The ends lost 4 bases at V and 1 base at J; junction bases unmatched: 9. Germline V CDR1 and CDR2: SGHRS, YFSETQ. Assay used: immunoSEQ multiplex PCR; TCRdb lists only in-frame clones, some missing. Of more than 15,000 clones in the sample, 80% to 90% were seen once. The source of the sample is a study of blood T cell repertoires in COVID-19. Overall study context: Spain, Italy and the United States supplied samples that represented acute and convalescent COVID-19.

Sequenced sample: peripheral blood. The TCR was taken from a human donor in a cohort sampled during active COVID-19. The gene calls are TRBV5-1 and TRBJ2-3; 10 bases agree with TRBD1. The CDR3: CASSPTGTGVRTDTQYF. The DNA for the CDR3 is TGCGCCAGCAGCCCCACCGGGACAGGGGTCCGCACAGATACGCAGTATTTT.